Listed here are 14 T cell receptor beta chains from one sample, sequenced in a study of control samples from healthy donors and cancer patients. Clones were sequenced by immunoSEQ multiplex PCR, and TCRdb holds only the in-frame ones, with some missing. Of around 26,000 clones listed, more than 75% were seen once; the top ten hold about 23%. Sequencing used PBMCs. The receptors were gathered from a man in his sixties with colorectal cancer.

This sequence joins TRBV5-6 and TRBJ2-1; 10 bases match TRBD1. The CDR3 loop spans 14 amino acids. CDR1 is SGHDT, CDR2 YYEEEE, per germline. V shed 3 bases, J shed 6 bases, and the junction held 3 bases outside the gene matches. The CDR3, as DNA: TGTGCCAGCAGCTCGGGACAGGGGAGCAATGAGCAGTTCTTC. Translated: CASSSGQGSNEQFF. Full variable domain (rest looked up from reference TRBV5-6 and TRBJ2-1): DAGVTQSPTHLIKTRGQQVTLRCSPKSGHDTVSWYQQALGQGPQFIFQYYEEEERQRGNFPDRFSGHQFPNYSSELNVNALLLGDSALYLCASSSGQGSNEQFFGPGTRLTVL.

This clone has only a few counts. This chain joins TRBV6-4 and TRBJ1-1, with a possible D match to TRBD1 (5 bases). The CDR3 is 14 amino acids. Trimming removed 6 bases at V and 1 base at J, with 12 bases between. Germline V gives CDR1 MRHNA, CDR2 SNTAGT. The CDR3 is CASRTGLPNTEAFF. For the CDR3, the DNA is TGTGCCAGCAGGACGGGACTCCCGAACACTGAAGCTTTCTTT.

The chain combines TRBV7-2 with TRBJ1-4; D unresolved. With 7 bases removed from V and 0 bases from J, the gap between germline ends came to 6 bases. The germline V gene encodes CDR1 SGHTA and CDR2 FQGNSA. The CDR3 extends over 13 amino acids. The CDR3 loop reads CASKRATNEKLFF. The CDR3, as DNA: TGTGCCAGCAAAAGGGCAACTAATGAAAAACTGTTTTTT.

The rearrangement joins TRBV11-2 to TRBJ1-1, with 10 bases matching TRBD1. The CDR3 length is 14 residues. Germline CDR1 reads SGHAT; CDR2 reads FQNNGV. Losses at the gene ends were 4 bases for V and 4 bases for J; bases not matched to a gene: 3. In DNA, the CDR3 is TGTGCCAGCAGCTCCCGGGACAGGGGCACTGAAGCTTTCTTT. Translation: CASSSRDRGTEAFF.

The genes are TRBV28 and TRBJ1-5; D gene uncertain. The ends were cut back, 2 bases at V and 6 bases at J, with 11 bases in the middle. The CDR3 runs to 14 residues. CDR1 and CDR2 from the germline V gene are MDHEN and SYDVKM. The CDR3 DNA reads TGTGCCAGCAGTTTACCGGGTGGCCGTCAGCCCCAGCATTTT. It specifies CASSLPGGRQPQHF.

The table lists this clone with a few counts. The V call is TRBV11-2, the J call TRBJ2-1; possibly TRBD1 or TRBD2 for D (5 bases each). V gave up 5 bases and J gave up 6 bases, with 17 bases separating them. The CDR3 covers 15 residues. Germline CDR1 is SGHAT and CDR2 is FQNNGV. The CDR3 nucleotides read TGTGCCAGCAGCATCATTCCCGGGGCCACCAATGAGCAGTTCTTC. It is translated as CASSIIPGATNEQFF.

This clone was found once. The same CDR3 is also encoded by other DNA sequences in this sample. The chain recombines TRBV7-2 with TRBJ1-5; D remains ambiguous. In germline, CDR1 is SGHTA, CDR2 FQGNSA. V dropped 1 base and J dropped 4 bases, with 2 bases sitting between them. This CDR3 has 12 residues. CDR3 DNA sequence: TGTGCCAGCAGCTTAGGAAATCAGCCCCAGCATTTT. Translation: CASSLGNQPQHF. Based on the CDR3 plus reference TRBV7-2 and TRBJ1-5, the full variable domain is GAGVSQSPSNKVTEKGKDVELRCDPISGHTALYWYRQSLGQGLEFLIYFQGNSAPDKSGLPSDRFSAERTGGSVSTLTIQRTQQEDSAVYLCASSLGNQPQHFGDGTRLSIL.

The chain couples TRBV5-1 to TRBJ2-3; 14 positions match TRBD2. CDR3 length: 20 residues. The junction had 19 bases not matched to a gene; V was cut back by 2 bases and J by 8 bases. Germline CDR1 and CDR2: SGHRS and YFSETQ. This CDR3 is CASSFGGAGLAGASGFTQYF. The CDR3 DNA reads TGCGCCAGCAGCTTCGGGGGCGCGGGACTAGCGGGGGCCTCTGGTTTTACGCAGTATTTT.

This clone was counted a single time. The V call is TRBV6-6, the J call TRBJ1-2; tentative D call: TRBD1 (6 bases). Trimming took off 0 bases at V and 0 bases at J, with 11 bases between the two ends. Germline CDR1 reads MNHNY; CDR2 reads SVGAGI (reference sequence). The CDR3 is 16 residues long. In DNA, the CDR3 is TGTGCCAGCAGTTACTCCGGGACACCAGCTAACTATGGCTACACCTTC. It codes for CASSYSGTPANYGYTF.

The genes are TRBV11-3 and TRBJ2-3; D is unresolved. CDR3 length: 14 residues. CDR1 and CDR2 (germline): SGHNT, YENEEA. The V end was cut by 0 bases, the J end by 5 bases, with 9 bases between. The CDR3 spells CASSLDGSRDTQYF. CDR3 coding DNA: TGTGCCAGCAGCTTAGATGGGTCGAGAGATACGCAGTATTTT.

V usage is TRBV6-6 and J usage is TRBJ2-1; TRBD2 matches at 8 bases. This CDR3 is 17 amino acids long. CDR1 and CDR2 from the germline V gene are MNHNY and SVGAGI (reference sequence). With V trimmed by 5 bases and J by 6 bases, 15 bases remained unmatched. The CDR3 DNA reads as TGTGCCAGCAGTCGGGGCGTTGGCGGGGGGCAGAGCAATGAGCAGTTCTTC. It codes for CASSRGVGGGQSNEQFF.

The chain is built from TRBV6-5 and TRBJ1-1; no clear D gene. CDR1 and CDR2 (germline): MNHEY, SVGAGI. The V gene lost 2 bases and the J gene lost 0 bases, with 13 bases spanning the gap. CDR3 length: 16 residues. CDR3 coding DNA: TGTGCCAGCAGTTACGTCGGAGAAAGCATGAACACTGAAGCTTTCTTT. Its translation: CASSYVGESMNTEAFF.

The chain carries TRBV5-4 and TRBJ2-1; unclear D gene. V was shortened by 4 bases and J by 5 bases, with 4 bases between the two germline ends. CDR1 is SGHNT and CDR2 is YYREEE in the germline V gene (reference sequence). The CDR3 contains 11 residues. CDR3 in amino acids: CASSLDNEQFF. The CDR3 DNA reads as TGTGCCAGCAGCCTTGACAATGAGCAGTTCTTC.

The rearrangement links TRBV7-9 to TRBJ2-3, with 8 bases that match TRBD1. After removal of 5 bases from V and 5 bases from J, the junction contained 12 bases not matched to a gene. This CDR3 has 16 amino acids. CDR1 and CDR2 (germline): SEHNR, FQNEAQ (reference sequence). The CDR3 DNA sequence: TGTGCCAGCAGCCCCCGTCTTCAGGGGGCCATAGATACGCAGTATTTT. Its protein is CASSPRLQGAIDTQYF.